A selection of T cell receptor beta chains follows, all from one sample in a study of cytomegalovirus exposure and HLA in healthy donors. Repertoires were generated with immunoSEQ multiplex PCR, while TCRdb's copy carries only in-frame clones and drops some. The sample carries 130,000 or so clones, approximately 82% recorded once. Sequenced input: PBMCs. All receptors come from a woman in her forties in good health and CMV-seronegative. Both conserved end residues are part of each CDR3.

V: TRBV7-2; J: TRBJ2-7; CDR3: CASRPRLAGINEQYF
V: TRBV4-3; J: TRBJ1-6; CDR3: CASSQELGQTYNSPLHF
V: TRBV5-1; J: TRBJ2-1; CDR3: CASSLTGGTFSYNEQFF
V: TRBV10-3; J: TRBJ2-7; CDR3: CAISQDLGYEQYF
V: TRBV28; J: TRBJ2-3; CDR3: CASSFGAHTQYF
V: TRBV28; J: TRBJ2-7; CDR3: CASYPSGGLLRIGEQYF
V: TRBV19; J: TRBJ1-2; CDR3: CASRRQEPHGYTF
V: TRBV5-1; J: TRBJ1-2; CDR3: CASSLGGTGGASNYGYTF
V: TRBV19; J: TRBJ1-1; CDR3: CATRPGGPVGAFF
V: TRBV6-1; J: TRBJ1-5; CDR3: CASSEEISGQPQHF
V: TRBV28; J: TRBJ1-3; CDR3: CASSATGTGNTIYF
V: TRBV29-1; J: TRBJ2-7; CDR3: CSASMGPAGLAGVTYEQYF
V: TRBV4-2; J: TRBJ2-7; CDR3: CASSQETSGRPYEQYF
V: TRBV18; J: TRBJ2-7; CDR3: CASSPPLQGESDEQYF
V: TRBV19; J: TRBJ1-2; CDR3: CASTETIPSLDGYTF
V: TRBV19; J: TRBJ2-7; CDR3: CASSMGAHRPYEQYF
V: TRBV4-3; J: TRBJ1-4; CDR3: CASSQANRVANEKLFF
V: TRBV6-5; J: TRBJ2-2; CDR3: CASRPDRVPGELFF
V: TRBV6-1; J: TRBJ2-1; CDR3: CASLGLADNEQFF
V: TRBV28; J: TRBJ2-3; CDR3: CASPPGLAGGPGTDTQYF
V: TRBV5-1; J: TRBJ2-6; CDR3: CASSITPPGTGANGLTF
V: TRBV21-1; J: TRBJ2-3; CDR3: CASSDGTGPSDTQYF
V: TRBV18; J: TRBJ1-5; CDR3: CASSPGAGRYAQPQHF
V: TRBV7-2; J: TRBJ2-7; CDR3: CASSSRHFYEQYF
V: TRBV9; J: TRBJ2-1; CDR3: CASSSGLAGGAAYNEQFF
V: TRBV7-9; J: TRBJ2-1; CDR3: CASTPRLAGRDEFF
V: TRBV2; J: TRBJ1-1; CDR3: CASSVGTGVHWNTEAFF
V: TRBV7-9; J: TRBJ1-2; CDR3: CASSTGSGEGYTF
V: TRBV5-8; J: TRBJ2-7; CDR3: CASSSAGTRTYEQYF
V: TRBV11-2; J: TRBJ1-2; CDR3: CASSLVGGIYGYTF
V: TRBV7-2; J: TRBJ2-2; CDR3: CASSPFSGVAAGELFF
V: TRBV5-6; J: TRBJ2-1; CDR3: CASSLVPEREEYNEQFF
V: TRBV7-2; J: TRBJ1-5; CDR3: CASSLEGNRYQPQHF
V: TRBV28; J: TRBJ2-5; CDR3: CASSFRGRETQYF
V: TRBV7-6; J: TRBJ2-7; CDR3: CASSYPSGGVDEQYF
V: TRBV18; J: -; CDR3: CASSEGVQYEQYF
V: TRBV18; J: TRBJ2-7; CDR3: CASSPPRQGRKSYEQYF
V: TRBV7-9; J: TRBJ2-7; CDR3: CASSLQDVSYEQYF
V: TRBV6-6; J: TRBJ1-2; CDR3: CASRAGTGVAYGYTF
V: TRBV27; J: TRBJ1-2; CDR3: CASSSRTQEVGYTF
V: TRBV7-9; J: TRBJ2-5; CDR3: CASSLLGSSQYF
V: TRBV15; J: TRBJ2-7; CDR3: CATSLTGGGYEQYF
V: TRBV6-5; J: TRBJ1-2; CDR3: CATRRQASYTF
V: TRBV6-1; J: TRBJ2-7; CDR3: CASRLDWYEQYF
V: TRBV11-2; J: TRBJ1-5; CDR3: CASSLDLDRGHYSNQPQHF
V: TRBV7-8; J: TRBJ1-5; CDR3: CASSSGVQPQHF
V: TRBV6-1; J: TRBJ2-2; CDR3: CASRHRGGGELFF
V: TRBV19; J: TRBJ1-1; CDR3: CASSIKEYTEAFF
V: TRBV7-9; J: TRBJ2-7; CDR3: CASSFRSGRAGEQYF
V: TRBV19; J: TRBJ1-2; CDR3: CASSIPAGGVYGYTF
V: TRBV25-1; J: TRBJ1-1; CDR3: CASSENRGGFTEAFF
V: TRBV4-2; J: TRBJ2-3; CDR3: CASSYQGTTTDTQYF
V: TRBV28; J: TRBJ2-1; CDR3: CASSLPTGPTINEQFF
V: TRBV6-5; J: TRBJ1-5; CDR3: CASSYSRGNQPQHF
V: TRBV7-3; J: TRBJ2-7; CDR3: CASSLNPGGYEQYF
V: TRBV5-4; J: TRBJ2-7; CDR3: CASSQAQGVHAEQYF
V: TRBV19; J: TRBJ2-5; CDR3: CASSTAGDQETQYF
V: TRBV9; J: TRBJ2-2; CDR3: CASSVGGRMSAGELFF
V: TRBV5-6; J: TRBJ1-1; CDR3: CASSRYRDRDTEAFF